The 19 T cell receptor beta chains below all came from one sample that was sequenced in a study of neoadjuvant nivolumab and ipilimumab in lung cancer. Data came from immunoSEQ multiplex PCR; TCRdb stores just in-frame clones and leaves some out. The data show approximately 10,000 clones, with approximately 80% seen just once and more than 2.5% held by the top ten. This material consisted of tumor tissue, taken after neoadjuvant nivolumab, alone or with ipilimumab, at or shortly before surgery. The receptors here all came from an adult with non-small cell lung cancer.

The chain carries TRBV4-3 and TRBJ2-1; D perhaps matches TRBD2 (5 bases). Trimming removed 1 base from V and 4 bases from J, with 11 bases in between. This CDR3 is built from 15 residues. Germline assignment: CDR1 LGHNA and CDR2 YSLEER. The CDR3 nucleotides read TGCGCCAGCAGCCAAGTAGCGAACAAATACAATGAGCAGTTCTTC. As protein: CASSQVANKYNEQFF.

This clone was seen more than once but under ten times. The chain is built from TRBV18 and TRBJ2-7, with D unresolved. V dropped 3 bases and J dropped 2 bases, with 23 bases sitting between them. The CDR3 spans 18 residues. Germline V gene data show CDR1 as KGHSH and CDR2 as LQKENI. CDR3 nucleotides: TGTGCCAGCTCACCCGTCGGGTTACCGGTGCTACCTCCCTACGAGCAGTACTTC. It translates to CASSPVGLPVLPPYEQYF.

This chain links TRBV9 with TRBJ2-7; D unresolved. CDR1 SGDLS and CDR2 YYNGEE come from the germline V gene. V was pared by 5 bases and J by 3 bases, with 15 bases between. The length of the CDR3 is 14 residues. CDR3 sequence reads: CASSRGAQSYEQYF. The DNA of the CDR3 is TGTGCCAGCAGTCGAGGAGCACAGAGCTACGAGCAGTACTTC.

V gene TRBV28 combines with J gene TRBJ2-1; D not resolved. The CDR3 has 11 residues. The V end lost 3 bases, the J end lost 11 bases, and 8 bases lay between the germline ends. From germline, CDR1 is MDHEN and CDR2 SYDVKM. This chain's CDR3 is CASSFRVKQFF. CDR3 in DNA: TGTGCCAGCAGTTTCCGGGTAAAGCAGTTCTTC.

The chain has TRBV19 and TRBJ2-1, with 7 bases identical to TRBD2. CDR1 and CDR2 (germline): LNHDA, SQIVND (reference sequence). The trim removed 3 bases at V and 2 bases at J, leaving 10 bases unmatched. The CDR3 covers 17 residues. The DNA of the CDR3 is TGTGCCAGTAGTATGACTAGCTACCCATCCGCCTACAATGAGCAGTTCTTC. Its protein is CASSMTSYPSAYNEQFF.

The chain combines TRBV7-6 with TRBJ2-7; a weak D match, TRBD1 (5 bases). From germline, CDR1 is SGHVS and CDR2 FNYEAQ. The CDR3 is 13 residues long. V lost 5 bases, J lost 0 bases, and 8 bases lay in between. The CDR3 bases are TGTGCCAGCAGCCAGGGTGCCTCCTACGAGCAGTACTTC. Encoded protein: CASSQGASYEQYF.

This clone has more than one count but fewer than ten. The chain employs TRBV28 and TRBJ2-1; 7 nucleotides agree with TRBD2. This CDR3 is built from 17 residues. Trimming cost V 6 bases and J 4 bases; bases outside gene matches: 15. Germline-derived CDR1 and CDR2 are MDHEN and SYDVKM. CDR3 loop: CASSNPSGLNFYNEQFF. The CDR3 nucleotides read TGTGCCAGCAGCAATCCTAGCGGATTAAATTTTTACAATGAGCAGTTCTTC.

The chain joins TRBV2 to TRBJ2-7; no firm D call. This CDR3 is 13 amino acids long. V dropped 1 base and J dropped 2 bases, with 6 bases sitting between them. CDR1 SNHLY and CDR2 FYNNEI come from the germline V gene. This CDR3 reads CASSEGKAYEQYF. The CDR3 nucleotides read TGTGCCAGCAGTGAAGGGAAGGCCTACGAGCAGTACTTC. Full variable domain (outside the CDR3, taken from reference TRBV2 and TRBJ2-7): EPEVTQTPSHQVTQMGQEVILRCVPISNHLYFYWYRQILGQKVEFLVSFYNNEISEKSEIFDDQFSVERPDGSNFTLKIRSTKLEDSAMYFCASSEGKAYEQYFGPGTRLTVT.

V and J are TRBV29-1 and TRBJ1-1, with TRBD1 as a possible D gene (6 bases). V was clipped by 6 bases and J by 0 bases, with 11 bases between them. Germline V gives CDR1 SQVTM, CDR2 ANQGSEA. This CDR3 comprises 13 residues. The CDR3: CSVHRALNTEAFF. For the CDR3, the DNA is TGCAGCGTACACAGGGCGTTGAACACTGAAGCTTTCTTT.

Only one count was recorded for this clone. CDR3 sequence (DNA): TGTGCCAGCAGTGACAGTCCCCGGACGTCGGTCTACGAGCAGTACTTC. It translates to CASSDSPRTSVYEQYF. The V and J genes are TRBV25-1 and TRBJ2-7; D not certain. Trimming shortened V by 3 bases and J by 3 bases, and 18 bases separated the two germline ends. This CDR3 has 16 amino acids. The V gene's germline CDR1 is MGHDK and CDR2 SYGVNS.

The V and J genes are TRBV2 and TRBJ2-7, with a weak D call TRBD2 (6 bases). The germline CDR1 and CDR2 sequences are SNHLY and FYNNEI. V lost 8 bases and J lost 5, with 13 bases in between. The CDR3 extends over 12 amino acids. This CDR3 reads CASRDWTNEQYF. The CDR3 nucleotides are TGTGCCAGCCGGGACTGGACTAACGAGCAGTACTTC.

The chain has TRBV7-9 and TRBJ1-1; possible D gene TRBD1, 5 bases. Trimming cost V 10 bases and J 1 base, with 19 bases left between them. The CDR3 contains 15 residues. Germline V gives CDR1 SEHNR, CDR2 FQNEAQ (reference sequence). CDR3 loop: CATTGVSRGNTEAFF. CDR3 bases: TGTGCCACCACTGGGGTTTCGAGGGGGAACACTGAAGCTTTCTTT.

The V gene is TRBV12-5, the J gene TRBJ2-3, with D possibly being TRBD2 (5 bases). The V gene lost 0 bases and the J gene lost 6 bases, with 7 bases spanning the gap. CDR1 is LGHNT and CDR2 is FRNRAP in the germline V gene. This CDR3 has 13 residues. The CDR3 nucleotides read TGTGCTAGTGGTTTGGTACGCGGGGATACGCAGTATTTT. Translation gives CASGLVRGDTQYF.

The chain carries TRBV18 and TRBJ2-7; no reliable D call. The V end lost 3 bases, the J end lost 3 bases, and 21 bases lay between the germline ends. Germline CDR1 reads KGHSH; CDR2 reads LQKENI. CDR3 length equals 17 residues. The CDR3 DNA sequence: TGTGCCAGCTCACCCTCCGAGAGAGCCAAGCTTCACTACGAGCAGTACTTC. It is translated as CASSPSERAKLHYEQYF.

The chain combines TRBV11-2 with TRBJ2-7; TRBD1 aligns across 12 bases. The junction had 6 bases not matched to a gene; V was cut back by 0 bases and J by 3 bases. The CDR3 is 17 amino acids. The germline CDR1 and CDR2 sequences are SGHAT and FQNNGV. In nucleotides, the CDR3 is TGTGCCAGCAGCTTAGATCATCGGGACAGGGGGCTCTACGAGCAGTACTTC. Its protein product is CASSLDHRDRGLYEQYF.

The chain uses TRBV30 and TRBJ2-1; 9 nucleotides line up with TRBD2. The CDR3 has 15 residues. Germline CDR1 is GTSNPN and CDR2 is SVGIG (reference sequence). The junction had 1 base not matched to a gene; V was cut back by 0 bases and J by 1 base. The CDR3 protein is CAWSVSGGSYNEQFF. For the CDR3, the DNA is TGTGCCTGGAGTGTAAGCGGGGGGTCCTACAATGAGCAGTTCTTC.

The chain uses TRBV4-2 and TRBJ2-5, with D possibly being TRBD1 or TRBD2 (5 bases each). Germline CDR1 LGHNA, CDR2 YNFKEQ. The V gene lost 0 bases and the J gene lost 1 base, with 9 bases spanning the gap. The CDR3 length is 15 residues. The chain's CDR3 is CASSQDRDGQETQYF. The CDR3 DNA follows: TGTGCCAGCAGCCAAGATAGGGACGGCCAAGAGACCCAGTACTTC.

This rearrangement joins TRBV13 to TRBJ1-3; 9 bases map to TRBD1. The trim removed 5 bases at V and 4 bases at J, leaving 6 bases unmatched. Germline V gene sequence: CDR1 PRHDT, CDR2 FYEKMQ (reference sequence). This CDR3 is 15 amino acids long. In nucleotides, the CDR3 is TGTGCCAGCAGCAAACAGGGGGCACTCGGAAACACCATATATTTT. This gives the protein CASSKQGALGNTIYF.

The rearrangement links TRBV7-2 to TRBJ1-1, with 8 bases identical to TRBD1. V shed 3 bases and J 1 base; nucleotides not matched to a gene: 4. Germline-derived CDR1 and CDR2 are SGHTA and FQGNSA. This CDR3 has 15 residues. The CDR3 loop reads CASSFGQGWNTEAFF. The CDR3 nucleotides read TGTGCCAGCAGCTTTGGACAGGGTTGGAACACTGAAGCTTTCTTT.